This is a list of T cell receptor beta chains from one sample in a study of CD8 T cells in ankylosing spondylitis. From the 5' RACE reads, TCRdb called clonotypes with MiXCR, one entry per CDR3 protein. Among about 160,000 distinct CDR3 sequences listed, 9.8% were seen once. The sample was blood, either unsorted or a sorted T cell fraction (not recorded which). These receptors all come from a female donor with ankylosing spondylitis or in good health (not recorded which). The CDR3 runs from the conserved cysteine through the conserved F or W. A D gene is named only where the DNA matches it firmly. The size entry is marked missing in some rows and otherwise reads once, few, many or a size class.

D: .
size: few
V: TRBV3-1
J: TRBJ2-3
DNA: TGTGCCAGCAGCCAAGTAACGGGAGTCACAGATACGCAGTATTTT
CDR3: CASSQVTGVTDTQYF

D: .
size: many
V: TRBV5-1
J: TRBJ2-7
DNA: TGCGCCAGCAAAGGGGACGAGCAGTACTTC
CDR3: CASKGDEQYF

D: TRBD2
size: many
V: TRBV7-8
J: TRBJ2-7
DNA: TGTGCCAGCAGCCCAGCCGTTAGCGGGAGCTCCTACGAGCAGTACTTC
CDR3: CASSPAVSGSSYEQYF

D: TRBD1
size: few
V: TRBV7-8
J: TRBJ2-6
DNA: TGTGCCAGCAGCCCGGGGACAGTCTCTGGGGCCAACGTCCTGACTTTC
CDR3: CASSPGTVSGANVLTF

D: .
size: few
V: TRBV5-4
J: TRBJ2-7
DNA: TGTGCCAGCAGCTCGGCCCTGGAAGGCGACGAGCAGTACTTC
CDR3: CASSSALEGDEQYF

D: TRBD2
size: .
V: TRBV12-3/TRBV12-4
J: TRBJ2-1
DNA: TGTGCCAGCAGAATAGGGCGGACTAGCGGGTACAATGAGCAGTTCTTC
CDR3: CASRIGRTSGYNEQFF

D: .
size: .
V: TRBV30
J: TRBJ2-6
DNA: TGTGCCTGGAGGAAAGGGTTTTCTTCCTCTGGGGCCAACGTCCTGACTTTC
CDR3: CAWRKGFSSSGANVLTF

D: .
size: many
V: TRBV12-3/TRBV12-4
J: TRBJ1-1
DNA: TGTGCCAGCAGTACCGCACATCGCACTGAAGCTTTCTTT
CDR3: CASSTAHRTEAFF

D: .
size: .
V: TRBV4-1
J: TRBJ2-3
DNA: TGCGCCAGCAGCCCCGTCGGGAGCACAGATACGCAGTATTTT
CDR3: CASSPVGSTDTQYF

D: .
size: few
V: TRBV4-1
J: TRBJ2-1
DNA: TGCGCCAGCAGCCAGGACGAGAATGAGCAGTTCTTC
CDR3: CASSQDENEQFF

D: .
size: many
V: TRBV12-3/TRBV12-4
J: TRBJ1-2
DNA: TGTGCCAGCAGTTTTCGATTACCCTATGGCTACACCTTC
CDR3: CASSFRLPYGYTF

D: .
size: .
V: TRBV15
J: TRBJ2-7
DNA: TGTGCCACCAGCACCAGGGGTTCTCACGAGCAGTACTTC
CDR3: CATSTRGSHEQYF

D: TRBD2
size: .
V: TRBV12-3/TRBV12-4
J: TRBJ2-2
DNA: TGTGCCAGCAGGGGGACTAGCGGGACGAACACCGGGGAGCTGTTTTTT
CDR3: CASRGTSGTNTGELFF

D: .
size: few
V: TRBV7-9
J: TRBJ1-1
DNA: TGTGCCAGCAGCCCCCGGGGTGGTACCTCGAACACTGAAGCTTTCTTT
CDR3: CASSPRGGTSNTEAFF

D: .
size: .
V: TRBV10-3
J: TRBJ1-2
DNA: TGTGCCATCAGTGAAACGAACCTTCCTTTAGAATATGGCTACACCTTC
CDR3: CAISETNLPLEYGYTF

D: TRBD1
size: .
V: TRBV19
J: TRBJ2-1
DNA: TGTGCCAGTAGTACCCGACAGGGGGCTTACCACAATGAGCAGTTCTTC
CDR3: CASSTRQGAYHNEQFF

D: .
size: many
V: TRBV27
J: TRBJ2-7
DNA: TGTGCCAGCAGCCTGGGACCGGCCTACGAGCAGTACTTC
CDR3: CASSLGPAYEQYF

D: .
size: many
V: TRBV2
J: TRBJ2-2
DNA: TGTGCCAGCAGTGATGACACCGGGGAGCTGTTTTTT
CDR3: CASSDDTGELFF

D: TRBD2
size: .
V: TRBV6-5
J: TRBJ2-3
DNA: TGTGCCAGCAGTTACTCCTCCCAGGGACTAGCGGGAAGGAATACGCAGTATTTT
CDR3: CASSYSSQGLAGRNTQYF

D: .
size: few
V: TRBV25-1
J: TRBJ2-1
DNA: TGTGCCAGCAGTGAATATTCCCTTACGGAGGAGCAGTTCTTC
CDR3: CASSEYSLTEEQFF

D: .
size: few
V: TRBV5-8
J: TRBJ2-1
DNA: TGTGCCAGCAGCTTGAGACCCCCAAGCGCCAAATACAATGAGCAGTTCTTC
CDR3: CASSLRPPSAKYNEQFF

D: TRBD2
size: once
V: TRBV4-3
J: TRBJ2-7
DNA: TGCGCCAGCAGCCAAGGGCGGGAGTACTACGAGCAGTACTTC
CDR3: CASSQGREYYEQYF

D: TRBD1
size: .
V: TRBV9
J: TRBJ2-7
DNA: TGTGCCAGCAGCGCGGGGACAGGGATAAGCTACGAGCAGTACTTC
CDR3: CASSAGTGISYEQYF

D: TRBD1
size: many
V: TRBV10-2
J: TRBJ1-1
DNA: TGCGCCAGCAGTAAGGGACAGCGGCTCACTGAAGCTTTCTTT
CDR3: CASSKGQRLTEAFF

D: TRBD2
size: few
V: TRBV27
J: TRBJ2-7
DNA: TGTGCCAGCAGTTTCGTTCAGGGACTAGCGGGAGGGATCCACGAGCAGTACTTC
CDR3: CASSFVQGLAGGIHEQYF

D: .
size: many
V: TRBV27
J: TRBJ1-2
DNA: TGTGCCAGCAGTTTCACGGGCGGGAGCTACACCTTC
CDR3: CASSFTGGSYTF

D: .
size: many
V: TRBV27
J: TRBJ2-1
DNA: TGTGCCAGCAGTTTATTACCAGCCAATGAGCAGTTCTTC
CDR3: CASSLLPANEQFF

D: .
size: .
V: TRBV4-3
J: TRBJ2-7
DNA: TGCGCCAGCAGCCAAGCTCAGGACAATGCCTACGAGCAGTACTTC
CDR3: CASSQAQDNAYEQYF

D: TRBD1
size: few
V: TRBV11-1
J: TRBJ2-1
DNA: TGTGCCAGCAGCTTAGTCCTCGACTGGGGGACAGGGATAAATGAGCAGTTCTTC
CDR3: CASSLVLDWGTGINEQFF

D: .
size: many
V: TRBV27
J: TRBJ2-3
DNA: TGTGCCAGCTGGGGAGGGGGCGTTGATACGCAGTATTTT
CDR3: CASWGGGVDTQYF

D: .
size: .
V: TRBV4-1
J: TRBJ1-5
DNA: TGCGCCAGCAGCCAAGCTGAGTATCAGCCCCAGCATTTT
CDR3: CASSQAEYQPQHF

D: TRBD1
size: many
V: TRBV3-1
J: TRBJ1-2
DNA: TGTGCCAGCAGCCAAGACCCTTATGGGACAGTAAACGGCTACACCTTC
CDR3: CASSQDPYGTVNGYTF

D: .
size: few
V: TRBV5-6
J: TRBJ2-3
DNA: TGTGCCAGCAGCCATTTCTCAGATACGCAGTATTTT
CDR3: CASSHFSDTQYF

D: .
size: .
V: TRBV12-3/TRBV12-4
J: TRBJ2-7
DNA: TGTGCCAGCAGCTCAGATTTAGTCGAGCAGTACTTC
CDR3: CASSSDLVEQYF

D: .
size: many
V: TRBV6-2/TRBV6-3
J: TRBJ2-1
DNA: TGTGCCAGCAGCCCTGAGAGCGGGAATGAGCAGTTCTTC
CDR3: CASSPESGNEQFF

D: .
size: few
V: TRBV5-5
J: TRBJ2-1
DNA: TGTGCCAGCAGCGGGACGGAACCATACAATGAGCAGTTCTTC
CDR3: CASSGTEPYNEQFF

D: .
size: few
V: TRBV25-1
J: TRBJ1-5
DNA: TGTGCCAGCAGTAATCCCGGGGGGGCGAAAAAATCCTATCAGCCCCAGCATTTT
CDR3: CASSNPGGAKKSYQPQHF

D: .
size: .
V: TRBV9
J: TRBJ2-1
DNA: TGTGCCAGCAGCGTAGCTGGGGTTTCTAGCTCCTACAATGAGCAGTTCTTC
CDR3: CASSVAGVSSSYNEQFF

D: .
size: medium-sized
V: TRBV12-3/TRBV12-4
J: TRBJ1-2
DNA: TGTGCCAGTTCTTGGAGAGACTATGGCTACACCTTC
CDR3: CASSWRDYGYTF

D: .
size: many
V: TRBV12-3/TRBV12-4
J: TRBJ2-1
DNA: TGTGCCAGCGCGGTGGCCCCGAACAATGAGCAGTTCTTC
CDR3: CASAVAPNNEQFF

D: .
size: many
V: TRBV14
J: TRBJ2-7
DNA: TGTGCCAGCAGCCAGCATCGGTACGAGCAGTACTTC
CDR3: CASSQHRYEQYF

D: TRBD1
size: few
V: TRBV9
J: TRBJ2-3
DNA: TGTGCCAGCAGCACGACAGGGCGTAAGACAGATACGCAGTATTTT
CDR3: CASSTTGRKTDTQYF